These 10 T cell receptor beta chains came from one sample sequenced in a study of tumor-infiltrating lymphocytes in primary liver carcinoma. The investigators made TCR beta cDNA from approximately 510 ng total RNA, using a constant-region primer. Three-round nested multiplex PCR performed with slightly modified ARM-PCR produced the TCR beta libraries. Forward primers for TRBV1-TRBV30 and a C-beta reverse primer served the first two PCR rounds, at roughly 10 cycles each. Each CDR3 protein is one row after TCRdb ran MiXCR on the multiplex PCR reads. The sample consists of roughly 91,000 distinct CDR3 sequences, approximately 68% of them appearing once. Both RNA and DNA were isolated together from about 21-30 mg of bulk tissue that had not been sorted. The sequenced material came from liver tumor tissue from sampling region 5. The subset denotes: tumor region T5, tumor centre. These receptors originate from a woman aged 60-70 years with primary liver carcinoma and hepatitis B virus infection.

At least ten counts were recorded for this clonotype. V gene TRBV14 combines with J gene TRBJ2-1; D ambiguous. CDR1 is SGHDN and CDR2 is FVKESK in the germline V gene. The CDR3 has 15 residues. V lost 1 base and J 0 bases, leaving 7 bases between the germline ends. Here the CDR3 DNA reads TGTGCCAGCAGCCAAGGAACCAGCTCCTACAATGAGCAGTTCTTC. This gives the protein CASSQGTSSYNEQFF. The variable domain in full, with the rest retrieved from reference TRBV14 and TRBJ2-1, is EAGVTQFPSHSVIEKGQTVTLRCDPISGHDNLYWYRRVMGKEIKFLLHFVKESKQDESGMPNNRFLAERTGGTYSTLKVQPAELEDSGVYFCASSQGTSSYNEQFFGPGTRLTVL.

Of note for this clonotype: Compared with germline, one end of the junction differs, possibly owing to a read error. The V and J genes are TRBV29-1 and TRBJ1-5, with D possibly being TRBD1 (6 bases). Germline V CDR1 and CDR2: SQVTM, ANQGSEA. The CDR3 is 13 amino acids. The CDR3 is CSVSGTPDQPRHF. The CDR3 DNA reads as TGCAGCGTTTCCGGGACACCCGACCAGCCCCGGCATTTT. The complete variable domain, with remaining parts taken from reference TRBV29-1 and TRBJ1-5, reads SAVISQKPSRDICQRGTSLTIQCQVDSQVTMMFWYRQQPGQSLTLIATANQGSEATYESGFVIDKFPISRPNLTFSTLTVSNMSPEDSSIYLCSVSGTPDQPRHFGDGTRLSIL.

Points on this clonotype: An end of the junction does not agree with germline; a read error may underlie this. The V and J genes are TRBV12-3 or TRBV12-4 and TRBJ2-5; D remains unclear. This CDR3 is 11 amino acids long. The CDR3, as DNA: TGTGCCAGCTGCTCAAAAGAGACACAGTACTTC. As protein: CASCSKETQYF.

A note on this clonotype: A much larger clone lies a single base off, so this may be a read error. CDR3 DNA sequence: TGTGCCAGCAGCCTTCTAGCGGGAGGTCAGGAGCAGTTATTC. Protein: CASSLLAGGQEQLF. V is TRBV7-9 and J is TRBJ2-1; 11 nucleotides agree with TRBD2. This CDR3 spans 14 amino acids. Germline values: CDR1 SEHNR, CDR2 FQNEAQ (reference sequence).

Regarding this clonotype: An end of the junction differs from the germline gene, which may be a read error. Here the CDR3 DNA reads TGTGCCAGCAGCACCGGGACTTTACACAAATTCACTGATGCTTTCTTT. Protein: CASSTGTLHKFTDAFF. The gene calls are TRBV28 and TRBJ1-1; D perhaps matches TRBD1 (5 bases). The germline V gene encodes CDR1 MDHEN and CDR2 SYDVKM. The CDR3 consists of 16 residues.

A remark on this clonotype: At one end the junction does not follow the germline gene, possibly because of a read error. The CDR3 is CVSGTEQGNQETQYF. The CDR3 coding sequence is TGTGTCAGCGGCACAGAACAGGGCAACCAAGAGACCCAGTACTTC. This rearrangement joins TRBV7-8 to TRBJ2-5; possibly TRBD1 for D (6 bases). Germline assignment: CDR1 SGHVS and CDR2 FQNEAQ. CDR3 size: 15 residues. The full variable domain, with the rest looked up from reference TRBV7-8 and TRBJ2-5, is GAGVSQSPRYKVAKRGQDVALRCDPISGHVSLFWYQQALGQGPEFLTYFQNEAQLDKSGLPSDRFFAERPEGSVSTLKIQRTQQEDSAVYLCVSGTEQGNQETQYFGPGTRLLVL.

The chain uses TRBV6-5 and TRBJ2-1; no firm D call. V lost 3 bases, J lost 10 bases, and 13 bases lay in between. Germline lookup yields CDR1 MNHEY and CDR2 SVGAGI. The CDR3 consists of 13 residues. CDR3 in DNA: TGTGCCAGCAGTTATAGGAGCATCAAAGAGCAGTTCTTC. Translating it yields CASSYRSIKEQFF.

In regard to this clonotype: Possible read error: a much larger clone is one base away. The chain links TRBV4-2 to TRBJ2-1; D gene unclear. The germline V gene encodes CDR1 LGHNA and CDR2 YNFKEQ. The CDR3 runs 14 residues. The CDR3 region is CASSQQEGRNEQLF. CDR3 nucleotide sequence: TGTGCCAGCAGCCAACAGGAAGGAAGGAATGAGCAGCTCTTC.

Regarding this clonotype: This clone may be a read error of a much larger clone one base away. The rearrangement uses TRBV5-4 and TRBJ1-1; the D gene is possibly TRBD1 (5 bases). The CDR3 is 15 residues long. Germline CDR1 is SGHNT and CDR2 is YYREEE (reference sequence). The CDR3 DNA sequence: TGTACCAGCAGCTGGCCCGGGGGACCGGGCACTGAAGCTTTCTTT. Translated: CTSSWPGGPGTEAFF.

As concerns this clonotype: The junction does not match germline at one end; this may be a read error. This chain uses TRBV11-2 with TRBJ1-2, with D possibly TRBD1 on 5 matching bases. The germline gives CDR1 SGHAT, CDR2 FQNNGV. The length of the CDR3 is 14 residues. CDR3 in amino acids: CASNLNRRFYGYAF. The CDR3 nucleotides read TGTGCCAGCAACTTAAACAGGAGATTCTATGGCTACGCCTTC.